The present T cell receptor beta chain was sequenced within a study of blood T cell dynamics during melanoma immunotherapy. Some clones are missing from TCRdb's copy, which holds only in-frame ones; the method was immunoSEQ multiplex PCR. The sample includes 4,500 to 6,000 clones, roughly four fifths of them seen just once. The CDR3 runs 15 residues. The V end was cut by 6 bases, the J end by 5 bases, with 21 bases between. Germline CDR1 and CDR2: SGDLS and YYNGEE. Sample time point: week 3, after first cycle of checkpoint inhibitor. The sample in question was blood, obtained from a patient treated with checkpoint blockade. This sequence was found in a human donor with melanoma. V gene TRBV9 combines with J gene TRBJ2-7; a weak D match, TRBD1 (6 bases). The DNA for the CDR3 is TGTGCCAGCACCCCAACTCCTTCTTACAGGGACGAGCAGTACTTC. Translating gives CASTPTPSYRDEQYF.